These T cell receptor beta chains were read from a single sample in a study of cytomegalovirus exposure and HLA in healthy donors. Some clones are missing from TCRdb's copy, which holds only in-frame ones; the method was immunoSEQ multiplex PCR. The table includes around 80,000 clones, around 79% detected once. The material sequenced was PBMCs. The receptors come from a young man in good health and CMV-seropositive. Both conserved end residues are part of each CDR3. The D gene is left open where the match is weak. The size field is filled for only some rows; it gives once, few, many or a size class.

size,V,J,D,DNA,CDR3
.,TRBV7-6,TRBJ1-2,TRBD1,TGTGCCAGCAGCCAGGACAGGACCTATGGCTACACCTTC,CASSQDRTYGYTF
.,TRBV29-1,TRBJ2-1,TRBD2,TGCAGCGTTGAAGCTCTAGCGGCCTACAATGAGCAGTTCTTC,CSVEALAAYNEQFF
.,TRBV9,TRBJ2-2,.,TGTGCCAGCGCGGAGGATAAGGGAGACGCGAATCCCGGGGAGCTGTTTTTT,CASAEDKGDANPGELFF
.,TRBV6-1,TRBJ2-7,TRBD2,TGTGCCAGCAGTGTGACTAGCGGGAGGAGCGAGCAGTACTTC,CASSVTSGRSEQYF
.,TRBV28,TRBJ2-7,TRBD2,TGTGCCAGCAGCCCTGGGGGAGGGCTCTACGAGCAGTACTTC,CASSPGGGLYEQYF
.,TRBV27,TRBJ2-7,TRBD2,TGTGCCAGCAGCCACACAGGACTAGCGGGAGGCTACTACTACGAGCAGTACTTC,CASSHTGLAGGYYYEQYF
.,TRBV6-1,TRBJ2-4,TRBD1,TGTGCCAGCTTGGACAGGCTAGCCAAAAACATTCAGTACTTC,CASLDRLAKNIQYF
.,TRBV28,TRBJ1-1,.,TGTGCCACCTCGGACAGCCCTATGAACACTGAAGCTTTCTTT,CATSDSPMNTEAFF
.,TRBV2,TRBJ1-2,.,TGTGCCAGCAGTGAAGGGGAGAACTATGGCTACACCTTC,CASSEGENYGYTF
.,TRBV2,TRBJ1-5,TRBD1,TGTGCCAGCAGTGTGGCGGTAGGCCAGGGGGCCAATCAGCCCCAGCATTTT,CASSVAVGQGANQPQHF
.,TRBV4-1,TRBJ2-5,.,TGCGCCAGCAGCCAAGAAGAGGGAGAAGAGACCCAGTACTTC,CASSQEEGEETQYF
.,TRBV28,TRBJ1-1,.,TGTGCCAGCAGTGATACAATGAACACTGAAGCTTTCTTT,CASSDTMNTEAFF
.,TRBV15,TRBJ1-5,.,TGTGCCACCAGCAGAGGGGGGACTCCTCCGCAGCCCCAGCATTTT,CATSRGGTPPQPQHF
.,TRBV7-3,TRBJ2-1,.,TGTGCCAGCAGCCCTGTCCCCGGGACAAGTTCCTACAATGAGCAGTTCTTC,CASSPVPGTSSYNEQFF
.,TRBV2,TRBJ1-2,.,TGTGCCAGCAGTGAAGCCCAGGGGTTTCTAGCTAACTATGGCTACACCTTC,CASSEAQGFLANYGYTF
once,TRBV27,TRBJ1-5,TRBD1,TGTGCCAGCAGTTTCGTCCTCCGCAGGGGGCGGGCGGAGGCGGGCAATCAGCCCCAGCATTTT,CASSFVLRRGRAEAGNQPQHF
.,TRBV28,TRBJ2-7,.,TGTGCCAGCAGTTTCTCACTAGCCGACTACGAGCAGTACTTC,CASSFSLADYEQYF
.,TRBV6-5,TRBJ1-2,.,TGTGCCAGCAGTTCCCTAACAGGGTACACCTTC,CASSSLTGYTF
.,TRBV11-2,TRBJ2-7,TRBD2,TGTGCCAGCAGCTTCGGCGGGAGGCTGCTCGGCAAGCAGTACTTC,CASSFGGRLLGKQYF
.,TRBV2,TRBJ1-2,TRBD1,TGTGCCAGCCGACAGGGTAATCCTAACTATGGCTACACCTTC,CASRQGNPNYGYTF
once,TRBV7-8,TRBJ1-1,.,TGTGCCAGCAGCTTAGTCCCGGGGACAACGAACACTGAAGCTTTCTTT,CASSLVPGTTNTEAFF
.,TRBV27,TRBJ2-5,TRBD1,TGTGCCAGCGGACGGACAGGGATGCAGTACTTC,CASGRTGMQYF
few,TRBV13,TRBJ2-7,.,TGTGCCAGCAGCTACACAGGTAACTACGAGCAGTACTTC,CASSYTGNYEQYF
.,TRBV4-1,TRBJ2-2,.,TGCGCCAGCAGTCGACTAGTCTCCGGGGAGCTGTTTTTT,CASSRLVSGELFF
.,TRBV28,TRBJ2-7,.,TGTGCCAGCAGTTACAGGGACCGGCGGTTGAACGAGCAGTACTTC,CASSYRDRRLNEQYF
few,TRBV4-1,TRBJ2-7,TRBD2,TGCGCCAGCAGCCCCGGGAGGGCTAGCGGGAAAGGATACGAGCAGTACTTC,CASSPGRASGKGYEQYF
few,TRBV11-2,TRBJ2-7,TRBD1,TGTGCCAGCAGCTTAGACTACAGGGGACCGTACGAGCAGTACTTC,CASSLDYRGPYEQYF
few,TRBV11-2,TRBJ2-3,TRBD2,TGTGCCAGCAGACCGACGCGGGGCCGGGGGGGAGATACGCAGTATTTT,CASRPTRGRGGDTQYF
.,TRBV14,TRBJ1-2,.,TGTGCCAGCAGCCAATACAGCCAGATCTATGGCTACACCTTC,CASSQYSQIYGYTF
.,TRBV27,TRBJ2-7,.,TGTGCCAGCAGTTTATCTACGAGCGCCCTATACGAGCAGTACTTC,CASSLSTSALYEQYF
.,TRBV27,TRBJ2-5,TRBD2,TGTGCCAGCAGTTTACGGCGGGAGAGGGAGACCCAGTACTTC,CASSLRRERETQYF
.,TRBV28,TRBJ2-1,.,TGTGCCAGCAGTTTGGGTAGCCATGAGCAGTTCTTC,CASSLGSHEQFF
.,TRBV28,TRBJ2-7,.,TGTGCCAGCAGTTTCCGAGGTTTCGCCTACGAGCAGTACTTC,CASSFRGFAYEQYF
.,TRBV29-1,TRBJ1-2,TRBD1,TGCAGCGTTCCCGGGACAGGGGGATGGGGCTACACCTTC,CSVPGTGGWGYTF
.,TRBV29-1,TRBJ2-1,TRBD2,TGCAGCGTTGCTCTAGCGGGGCAAGACTACAATGAGCAGTTCTTC,CSVALAGQDYNEQFF
.,TRBV10-2,TRBJ2-3,TRBD2,TGCGCCACCACCAGCGGGAGAGGCACAGATACGCAGTATTTT,CATTSGRGTDTQYF
.,TRBV18,TRBJ1-2,TRBD1,TGTGCCAGCTCCGTGGACAGGGGGCATAATTCTGGCTACACCTTC,CASSVDRGHNSGYTF
.,TRBV7-9,TRBJ2-1,TRBD2,TGTGCCAGCAGCTCCGGACTAGCGGTCAATGAGCAGTTCTTC,CASSSGLAVNEQFF
.,TRBV19,TRBJ1-1,.,TGTGCCAGTAGACAGGGCTGGAACACTGAAGCTTTCTTT,CASRQGWNTEAFF
.,TRBV28,TRBJ1-5,TRBD1,TGTGCCAGCAGCTGGACAGGGGGTGAGCAGCCCCAGCATTTT,CASSWTGGEQPQHF
.,TRBV28,TRBJ1-5,.,TGTGCCAGCAGTTCTTTGAGCATTACTCAGCCCCAGCATTTT,CASSSLSITQPQHF
.,TRBV6-5,TRBJ1-1,.,TGTGCCAGCAGTTACGGACAGAGCACTGAAGCTTTCTTT,CASSYGQSTEAFF
few,TRBV6-1,TRBJ1-5,TRBD1,TGTGCCAGCAGTGAATATGGGACAGCAAATCAGCCCCAGCATTTT,CASSEYGTANQPQHF
.,TRBV28,TRBJ1-2,.,TGTGCCAGCAGTTTCCTACTAGGCGCGAACTATGGCTACACCTTC,CASSFLLGANYGYTF
.,TRBV10-3,TRBJ2-2,TRBD2,TGTGCCATCGAGAAGAGCGGGACCACCGGGGAGCTGTTTTTT,CAIEKSGTTGELFF
.,TRBV6-5,TRBJ2-3,.,TGTGCCAGCAGTGATGGGGCTTCGACAGATACGCAGTATTTT,CASSDGASTDTQYF
.,TRBV10-3,TRBJ2-1,TRBD2,TGTGCCATCAGTGTTTCCATTAGCGGGAGCCGGAATGAGCAGTTCTTC,CAISVSISGSRNEQFF
.,TRBV5-1,TRBJ2-6,.,TGCGCCACCTCGGACAGATCTGGGGCCAACGTCCTGACTTTC,CATSDRSGANVLTF
.,TRBV6-1,TRBJ2-7,TRBD1,TGTGCCAGCAGTGCCGACAGGGCCTACGAGCAGTACTTC,CASSADRAYEQYF
.,TRBV6-1,TRBJ2-7,TRBD1,TGTGCCAGCAGTAGGGACAGGGGATACGAGCAGTACTTC,CASSRDRGYEQYF
.,TRBV9,TRBJ2-1,TRBD1,TGTGATGCGGCAGGGGGGTTCTTC,CDAAGGFF
.,TRBV5-1,TRBJ2-7,TRBD1,TGCGTCAGGGGGCCGGGACAGGTGACCTACGAGCAGTACTTC,CVRGPGQVTYEQYF
.,TRBV4-1,TRBJ2-7,TRBD2,TGCGCCAGCAGCCAGTCGTCTAGCGGGAGGCCGCCCGGATACGAGCAGTACTTC,CASSQSSSGRPPGYEQYF
.,TRBV10-2,TRBJ1-2,.,TGCGCCAGCAGTCGTGGGGCTGGCTATGGCTACACCTTC,CASSRGAGYGYTF
.,TRBV9,TRBJ1-1,TRBD1,TGTGCCAGCAGCGGACAGGGGAACACTGAAGCTTTCTTT,CASSGQGNTEAFF
.,TRBV4-1,TRBJ2-7,TRBD1,TGCGCCAGCAGCCTACGGACAGGGGGGGTGGACGAGCAGTACTTC,CASSLRTGGVDEQYF